Detailed here is one TCR beta chain. Its antigen is still unknown. The data are from a study of T-cell memory formation after mild COVID-19. Study details: Largely, TCR clusters stayed within a single donor. Study-level points and caveats: For second-wave clones that peaked at day 37, SARS-CoV-2 specificity went unverified. Clones that shrank (day 15 to 85) were balanced CD4/CD8, whereas later expanders leaned CD4+. Some responding clones appeared in pre-infection memory, suggesting cross-reactive memory joined.

This CDR3 is built from 16 residues. Trimming left V 1 base short and J 2 bases short, with 9 bases between. TCRdb passed the 5' RACE reads through MiXCR, listing each CDR3 protein once. The sample holds roughly 240,000 distinct CDR3 sequences, approximately 15% seen once. This sequence originates from an adult woman who had mild COVID-19 (a few samples of this study predate the infection). Cell type and time point are not known. J is TRBJ1-6 and V is TRBV23-1; D is unclear. TRBV23-1 has ORF status, its function being uncertain. Sequencing was carried out using PBMCs or a T cell subset sorted from them (not recorded which). This chain's CDR3 is CASSQLGKAYNSPLHF. CDR3 bases: TGCGCCAGCAGTCAATTGGGGAAGGCCTATAATTCACCCCTCCACTTT.